A single sample gave rise to the 4 T cell receptor beta chains below, sequenced in a study of blood T cell repertoires in COVID-19. The table came from immunoSEQ multiplex PCR; TCRdb's copy has only in-frame clones and leaves some out. This table has some 69,000 clones, 80% to 90% appearing once. The specimen was peripheral blood. The receptors were gathered from a woman between 45 and 60 years old with active COVID-19.

The CDR3 spells CASSLHLGNTIYF. The DNA of the CDR3 is TGTGCCAGCTCACTCCATCTCGGAAACACCATATATTTT. J is TRBJ1-3 and V is TRBV12-3 or TRBV12-4; no firm D call. The CDR3 is 13 amino acids. Trimming took off 8 bases at V and 4 bases at J, with 12 bases between the two ends.

The chain employs TRBV27 and TRBJ2-1; TRBD1 matches at 7 bases. The V gene's germline CDR1 is MNHEY and CDR2 SMNVEV (reference sequence). J was trimmed by 4 bases and V by 5 bases; bases with no gene match: 5. This CDR3 region has 14 residues. CDR3 sequence (DNA): TGTGCCAGCAGTGGTCGGGACAGATACAATGAGCAGTTCTTC. Protein sequence: CASSGRDRYNEQFF.

This rearrangement joins TRBV5-1 to TRBJ1-1; D perhaps matches TRBD1 (5 bases). Looked up from germline, CDR1 is SGHRS and CDR2 is YFSETQ. The CDR3 consists of 16 residues. V was trimmed by 4 bases and J by 3 bases, leaving 19 bases between them. The CDR3, as DNA: TGCGCCAGCAGCCCAGGGACTTCATTGGCGTACACTGAAGCTTTCTTT. Translating gives CASSPGTSLAYTEAFF.

The chain links TRBV30 to TRBJ2-1, with D perhaps TRBD1 (5 bases). The germline V gene encodes CDR1 GTSNPN and CDR2 SVGIG (reference sequence). The CDR3 totals 13 residues. The V end was cut by 0 bases, the J end by 8 bases, with 11 bases between. This CDR3 reads CAWSVGGAHEQFF. The CDR3 DNA follows: TGTGCCTGGAGTGTAGGTGGGGCTCATGAGCAGTTCTTC. Supplemented by reference TRBV30 and TRBJ2-1, the full variable domain reads SQTIHQWPATLVQPVGSPLSLECTVEGTSNPNLYWYRQAAGRGLQLLFYSVGIGQISSEVPQNLSASRPQDRQFILSSKKLLLSDSGFYLCAWSVGGAHEQFFGPGTRLTVL.